The present TCR beta chain was sequenced within a study of T cell repertoires in aging, cancer and after chemotherapy. Whole-study findings and limits: Thymic emigration or peripheral T cell expansion may be impaired by lymphoid organ infiltration in hematological cancer.

In the case of this clonotype: Its cognate antigen is unknown.

This CDR3 is 13 amino acids long. Per germline, CDR1 SEHNR and CDR2 FQNEAQ (reference sequence). V trimming: 7 bases; J trimming: 4 bases; junction bases outside the gene matches: 3. The template was genomic DNA from peripheral blood, not RNA. Multiplex touch-down PCR with TRB-A/B primers amplified rearranged V-D-J TRB sequences. TCRdb itself ran the multiplex PCR reads through MiXCR, one entry per CDR3 protein. The sample shows around 6,000 distinct CDR3 sequences, more than 30% of them seen only once. This receptor was identified in a human donor with a blood cancer. The chain carries TRBV7-9 and TRBJ2-2, with TRBD2 identical over 7 bases. Sequencing input: blood. The CDR3 nucleotides read TGTGCCAGCACCTCGGGGGGCACCGGGGAGCTGTTTTTT. Amino acids: CASTSGGTGELFF.